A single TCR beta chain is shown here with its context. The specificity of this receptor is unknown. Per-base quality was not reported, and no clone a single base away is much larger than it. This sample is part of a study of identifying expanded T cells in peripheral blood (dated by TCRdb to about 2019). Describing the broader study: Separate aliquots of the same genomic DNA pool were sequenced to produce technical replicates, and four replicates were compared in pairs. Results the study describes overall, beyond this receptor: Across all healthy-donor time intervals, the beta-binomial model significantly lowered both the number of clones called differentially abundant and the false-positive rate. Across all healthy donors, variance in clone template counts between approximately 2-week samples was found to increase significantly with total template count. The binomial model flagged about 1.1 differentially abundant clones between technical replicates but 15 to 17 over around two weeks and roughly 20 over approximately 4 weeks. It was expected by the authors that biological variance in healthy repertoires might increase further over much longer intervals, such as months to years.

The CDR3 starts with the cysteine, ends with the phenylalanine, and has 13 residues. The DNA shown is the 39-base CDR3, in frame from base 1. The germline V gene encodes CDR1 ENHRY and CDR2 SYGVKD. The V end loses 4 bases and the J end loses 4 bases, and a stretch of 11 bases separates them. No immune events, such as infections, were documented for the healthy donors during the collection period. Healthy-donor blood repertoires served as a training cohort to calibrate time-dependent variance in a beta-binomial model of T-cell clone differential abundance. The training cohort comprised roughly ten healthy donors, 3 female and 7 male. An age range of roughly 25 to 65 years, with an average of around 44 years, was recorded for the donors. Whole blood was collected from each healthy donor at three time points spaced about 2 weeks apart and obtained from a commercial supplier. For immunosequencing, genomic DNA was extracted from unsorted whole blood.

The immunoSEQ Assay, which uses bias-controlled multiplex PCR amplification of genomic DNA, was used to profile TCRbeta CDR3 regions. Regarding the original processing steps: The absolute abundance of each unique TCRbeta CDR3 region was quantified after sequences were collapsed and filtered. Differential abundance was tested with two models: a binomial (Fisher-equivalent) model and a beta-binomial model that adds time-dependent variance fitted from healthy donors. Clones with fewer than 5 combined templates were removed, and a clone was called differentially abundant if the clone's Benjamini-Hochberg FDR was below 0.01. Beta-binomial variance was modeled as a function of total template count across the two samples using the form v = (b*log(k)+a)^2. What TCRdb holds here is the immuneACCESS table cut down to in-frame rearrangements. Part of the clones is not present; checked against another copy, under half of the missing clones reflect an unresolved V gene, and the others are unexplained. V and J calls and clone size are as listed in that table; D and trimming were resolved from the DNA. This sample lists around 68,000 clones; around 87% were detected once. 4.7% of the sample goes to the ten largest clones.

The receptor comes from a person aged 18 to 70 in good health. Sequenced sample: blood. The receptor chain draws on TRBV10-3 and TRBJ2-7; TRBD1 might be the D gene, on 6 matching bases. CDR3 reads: CAISGRDTYEQYF. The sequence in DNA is TGTGCCATCAGTGGCCGGGACACTTACGAGCAGTACTTC.